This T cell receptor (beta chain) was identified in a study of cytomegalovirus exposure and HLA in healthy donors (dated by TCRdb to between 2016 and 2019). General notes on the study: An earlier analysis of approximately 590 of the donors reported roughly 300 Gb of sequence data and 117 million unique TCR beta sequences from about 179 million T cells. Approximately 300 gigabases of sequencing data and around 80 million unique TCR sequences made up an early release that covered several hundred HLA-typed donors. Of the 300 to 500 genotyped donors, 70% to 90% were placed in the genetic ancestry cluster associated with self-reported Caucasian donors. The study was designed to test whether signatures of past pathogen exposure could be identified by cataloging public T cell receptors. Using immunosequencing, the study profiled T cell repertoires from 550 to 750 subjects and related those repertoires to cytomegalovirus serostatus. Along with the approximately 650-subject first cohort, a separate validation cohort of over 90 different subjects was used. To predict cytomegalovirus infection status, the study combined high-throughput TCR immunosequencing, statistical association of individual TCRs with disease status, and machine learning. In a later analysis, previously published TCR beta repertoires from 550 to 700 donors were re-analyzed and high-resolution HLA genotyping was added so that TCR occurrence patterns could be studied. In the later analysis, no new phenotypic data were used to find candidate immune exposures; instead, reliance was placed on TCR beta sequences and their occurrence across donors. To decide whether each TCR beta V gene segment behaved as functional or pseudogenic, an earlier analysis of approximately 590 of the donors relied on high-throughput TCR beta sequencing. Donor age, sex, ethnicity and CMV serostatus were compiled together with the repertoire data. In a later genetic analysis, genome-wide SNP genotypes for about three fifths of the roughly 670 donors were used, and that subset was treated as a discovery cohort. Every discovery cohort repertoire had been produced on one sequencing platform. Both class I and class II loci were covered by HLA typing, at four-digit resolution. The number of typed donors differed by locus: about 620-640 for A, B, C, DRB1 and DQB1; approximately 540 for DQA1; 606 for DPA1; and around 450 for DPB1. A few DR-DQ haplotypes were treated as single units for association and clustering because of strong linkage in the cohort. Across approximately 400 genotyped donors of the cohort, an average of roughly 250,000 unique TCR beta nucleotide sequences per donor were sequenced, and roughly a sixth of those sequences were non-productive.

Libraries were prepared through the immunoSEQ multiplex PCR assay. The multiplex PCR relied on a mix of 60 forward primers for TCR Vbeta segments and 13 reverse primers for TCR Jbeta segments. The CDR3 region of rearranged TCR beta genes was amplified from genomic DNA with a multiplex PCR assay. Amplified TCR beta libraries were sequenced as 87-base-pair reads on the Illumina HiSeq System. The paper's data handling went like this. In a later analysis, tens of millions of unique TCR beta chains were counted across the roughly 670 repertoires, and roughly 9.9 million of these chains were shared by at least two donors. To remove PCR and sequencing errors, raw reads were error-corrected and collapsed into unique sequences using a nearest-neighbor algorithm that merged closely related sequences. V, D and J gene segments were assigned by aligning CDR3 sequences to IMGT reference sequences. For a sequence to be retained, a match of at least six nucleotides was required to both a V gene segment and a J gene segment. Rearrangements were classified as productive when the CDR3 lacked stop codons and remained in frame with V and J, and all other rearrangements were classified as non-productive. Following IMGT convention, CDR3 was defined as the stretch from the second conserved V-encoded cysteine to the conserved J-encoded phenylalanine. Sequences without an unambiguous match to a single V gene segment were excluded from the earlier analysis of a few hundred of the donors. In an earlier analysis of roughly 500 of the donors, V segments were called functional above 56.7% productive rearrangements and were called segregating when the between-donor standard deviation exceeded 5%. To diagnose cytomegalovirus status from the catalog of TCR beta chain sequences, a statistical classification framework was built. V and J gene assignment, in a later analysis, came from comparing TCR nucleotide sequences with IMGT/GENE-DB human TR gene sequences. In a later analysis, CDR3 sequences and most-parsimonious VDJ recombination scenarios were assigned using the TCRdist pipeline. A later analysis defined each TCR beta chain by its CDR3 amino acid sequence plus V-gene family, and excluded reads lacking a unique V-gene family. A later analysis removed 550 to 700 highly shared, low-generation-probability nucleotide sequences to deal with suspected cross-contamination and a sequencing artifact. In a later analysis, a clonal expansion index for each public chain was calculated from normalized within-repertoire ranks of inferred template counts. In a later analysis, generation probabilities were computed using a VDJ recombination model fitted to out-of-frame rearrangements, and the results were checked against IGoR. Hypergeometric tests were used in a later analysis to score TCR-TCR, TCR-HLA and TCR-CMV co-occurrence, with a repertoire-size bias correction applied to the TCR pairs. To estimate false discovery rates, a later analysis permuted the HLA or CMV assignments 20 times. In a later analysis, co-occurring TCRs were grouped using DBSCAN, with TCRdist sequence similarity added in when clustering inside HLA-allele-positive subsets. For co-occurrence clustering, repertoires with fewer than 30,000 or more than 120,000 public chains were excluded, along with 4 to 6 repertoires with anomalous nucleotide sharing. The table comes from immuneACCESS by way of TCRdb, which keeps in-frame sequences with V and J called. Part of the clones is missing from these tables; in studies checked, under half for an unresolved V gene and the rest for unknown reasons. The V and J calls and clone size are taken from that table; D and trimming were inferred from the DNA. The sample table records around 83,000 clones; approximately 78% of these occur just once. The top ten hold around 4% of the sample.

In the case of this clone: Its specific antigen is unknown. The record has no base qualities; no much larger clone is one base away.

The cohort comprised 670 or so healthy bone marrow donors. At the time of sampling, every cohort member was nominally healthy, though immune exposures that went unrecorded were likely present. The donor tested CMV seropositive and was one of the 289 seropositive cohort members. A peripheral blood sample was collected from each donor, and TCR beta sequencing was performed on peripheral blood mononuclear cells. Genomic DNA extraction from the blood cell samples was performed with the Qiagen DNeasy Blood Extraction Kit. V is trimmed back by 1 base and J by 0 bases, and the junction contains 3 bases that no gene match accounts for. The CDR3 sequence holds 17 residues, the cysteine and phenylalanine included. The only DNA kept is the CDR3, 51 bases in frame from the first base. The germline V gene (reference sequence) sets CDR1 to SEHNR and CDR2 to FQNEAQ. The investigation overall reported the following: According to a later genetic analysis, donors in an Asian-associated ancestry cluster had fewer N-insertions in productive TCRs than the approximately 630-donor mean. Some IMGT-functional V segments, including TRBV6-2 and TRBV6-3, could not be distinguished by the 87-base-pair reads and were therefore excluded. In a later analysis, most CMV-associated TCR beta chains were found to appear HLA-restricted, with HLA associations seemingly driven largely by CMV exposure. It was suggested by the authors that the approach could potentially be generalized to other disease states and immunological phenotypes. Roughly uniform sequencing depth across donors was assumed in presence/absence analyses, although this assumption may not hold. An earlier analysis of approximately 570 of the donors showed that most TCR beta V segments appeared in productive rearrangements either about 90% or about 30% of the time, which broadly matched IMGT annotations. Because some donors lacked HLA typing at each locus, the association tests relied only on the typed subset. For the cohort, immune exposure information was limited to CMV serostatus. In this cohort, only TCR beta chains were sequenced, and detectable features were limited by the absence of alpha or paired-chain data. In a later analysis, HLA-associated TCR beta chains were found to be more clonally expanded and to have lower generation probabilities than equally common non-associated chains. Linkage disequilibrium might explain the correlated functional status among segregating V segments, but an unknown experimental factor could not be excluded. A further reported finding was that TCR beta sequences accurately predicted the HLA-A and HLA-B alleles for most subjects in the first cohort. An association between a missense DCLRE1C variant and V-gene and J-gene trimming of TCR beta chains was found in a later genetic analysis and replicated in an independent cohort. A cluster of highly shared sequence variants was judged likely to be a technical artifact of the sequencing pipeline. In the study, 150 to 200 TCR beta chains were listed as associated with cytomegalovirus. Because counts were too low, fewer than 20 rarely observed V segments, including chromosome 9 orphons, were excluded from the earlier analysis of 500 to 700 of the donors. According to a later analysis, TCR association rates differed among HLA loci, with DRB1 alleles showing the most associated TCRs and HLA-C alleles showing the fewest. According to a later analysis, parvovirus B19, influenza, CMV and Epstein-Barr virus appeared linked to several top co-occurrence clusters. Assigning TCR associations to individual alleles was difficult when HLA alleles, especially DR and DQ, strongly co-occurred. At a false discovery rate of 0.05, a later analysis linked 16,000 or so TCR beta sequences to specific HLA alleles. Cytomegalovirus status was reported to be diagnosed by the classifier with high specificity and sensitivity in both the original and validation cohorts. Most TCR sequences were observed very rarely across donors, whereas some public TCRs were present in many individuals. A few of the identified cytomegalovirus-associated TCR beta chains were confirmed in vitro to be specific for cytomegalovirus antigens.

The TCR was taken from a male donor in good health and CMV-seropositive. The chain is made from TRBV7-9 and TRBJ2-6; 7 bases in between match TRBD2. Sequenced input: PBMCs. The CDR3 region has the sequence CASSLGTSSSGANVLTF. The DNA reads TGTGCCAGCAGCTTAGGGACTAGTAGCTCTGGGGCCAACGTCCTGACTTTC.